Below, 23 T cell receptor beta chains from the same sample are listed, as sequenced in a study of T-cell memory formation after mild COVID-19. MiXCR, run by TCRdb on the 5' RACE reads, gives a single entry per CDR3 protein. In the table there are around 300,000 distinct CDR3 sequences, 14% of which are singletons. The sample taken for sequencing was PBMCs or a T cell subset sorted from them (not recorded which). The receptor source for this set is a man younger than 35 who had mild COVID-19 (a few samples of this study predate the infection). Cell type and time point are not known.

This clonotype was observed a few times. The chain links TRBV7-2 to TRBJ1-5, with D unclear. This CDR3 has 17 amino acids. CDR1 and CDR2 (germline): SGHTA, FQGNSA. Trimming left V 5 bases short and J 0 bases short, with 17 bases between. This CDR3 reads CASSHLPGVFSNQPQHF. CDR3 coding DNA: TGTGCCAGCAGCCACCTCCCCGGGGTCTTTAGCAATCAGCCCCAGCATTTT.

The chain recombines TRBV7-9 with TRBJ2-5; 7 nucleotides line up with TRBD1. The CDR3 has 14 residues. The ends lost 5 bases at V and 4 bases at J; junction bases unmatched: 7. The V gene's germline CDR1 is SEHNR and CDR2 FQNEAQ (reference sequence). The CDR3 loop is CASSPTGPLETQYF. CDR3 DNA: TGTGCCAGCAGCCCGACAGGGCCCCTAGAGACCCAGTACTTC.

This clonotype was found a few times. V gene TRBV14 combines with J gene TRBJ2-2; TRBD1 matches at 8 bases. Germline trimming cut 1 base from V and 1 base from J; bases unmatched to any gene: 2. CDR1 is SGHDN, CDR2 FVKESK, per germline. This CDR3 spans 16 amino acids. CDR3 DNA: TGTGCCAGCAGCCAAGGGACAGGGATGAACACCGGGGAGCTGTTTTTT. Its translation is CASSQGTGMNTGELFF.

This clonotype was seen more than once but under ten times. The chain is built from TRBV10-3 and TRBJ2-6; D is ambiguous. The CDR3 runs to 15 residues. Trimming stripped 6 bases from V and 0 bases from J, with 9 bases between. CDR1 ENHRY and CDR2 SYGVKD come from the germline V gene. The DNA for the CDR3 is TGTGCCATCAGGGGATGGGACTCTGGGGCCAACGTCCTGACTTTC. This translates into CAIRGWDSGANVLTF.

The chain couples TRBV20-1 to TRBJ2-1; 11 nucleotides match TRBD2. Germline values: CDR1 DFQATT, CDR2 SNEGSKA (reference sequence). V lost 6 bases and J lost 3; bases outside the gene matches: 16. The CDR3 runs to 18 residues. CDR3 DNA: TGCAGTGCCCGTCCGGGGCTAGCGGGGGGTTTTTACTACAATGAGCAGTTCTTC. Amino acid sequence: CSARPGLAGGFYYNEQFF.

CDR3 in amino acids: CASSSGTGENSPLHF. In nucleotides, the CDR3 is TGTGCCAGCAGCTCGGGGACAGGGGAGAATTCACCCCTCCACTTT. This chain uses TRBV7-2 with TRBJ1-6; 10 bases are a match to TRBD1. V lost 4 bases and J lost 7; bases outside the gene matches: 4. This CDR3 has 15 amino acids. The germline V gene has CDR1 SGHTA and CDR2 FQGNSA.

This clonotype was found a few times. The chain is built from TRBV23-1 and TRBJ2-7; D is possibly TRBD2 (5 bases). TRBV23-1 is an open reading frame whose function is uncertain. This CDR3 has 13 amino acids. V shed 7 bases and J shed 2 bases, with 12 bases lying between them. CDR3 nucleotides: TGCGCCAGCAAAACCGGGGTTACCTACGAGCAGTACGTC. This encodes CASKTGVTYEQYV.

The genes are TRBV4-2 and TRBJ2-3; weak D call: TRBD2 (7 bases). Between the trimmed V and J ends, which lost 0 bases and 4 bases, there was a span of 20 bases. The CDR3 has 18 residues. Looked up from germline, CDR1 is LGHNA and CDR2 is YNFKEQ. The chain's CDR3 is CASSQDGERGEGADTQYF. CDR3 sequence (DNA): TGTGCCAGCAGCCAAGATGGCGAGCGTGGGGAGGGGGCAGATACGCAGTATTTT.

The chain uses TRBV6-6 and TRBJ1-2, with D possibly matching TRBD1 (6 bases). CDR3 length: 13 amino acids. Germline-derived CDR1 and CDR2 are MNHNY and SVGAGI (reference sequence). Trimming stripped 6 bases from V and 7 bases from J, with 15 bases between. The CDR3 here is CASRTQTGSGYTF. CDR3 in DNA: TGTGCCAGCAGAACTCAAACAGGGTCTGGCTACACCTTC.

CDR3 amino acids: CASSPGRGVGTEAFF. Here the CDR3 DNA reads TGTGCCAGCAGTCCCGGACGGGGTGTGGGCACTGAAGCTTTCTTT. The chain links TRBV7-3 to TRBJ1-1; D remains unclear. There are 15 residues in the CDR3. V was trimmed by 6 bases and J by 4 bases, leaving 18 bases between them. Germline CDR1 reads SGHTA; CDR2 reads FQGTGA.

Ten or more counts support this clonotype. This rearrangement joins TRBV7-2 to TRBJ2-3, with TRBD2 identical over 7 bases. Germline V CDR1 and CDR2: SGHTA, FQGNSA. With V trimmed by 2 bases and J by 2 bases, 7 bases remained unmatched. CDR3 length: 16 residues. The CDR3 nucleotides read TGTGCCAGCAGCTTACAGACTAGCAGACCCACAGATACGCAGTATTTT. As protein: CASSLQTSRPTDTQYF.

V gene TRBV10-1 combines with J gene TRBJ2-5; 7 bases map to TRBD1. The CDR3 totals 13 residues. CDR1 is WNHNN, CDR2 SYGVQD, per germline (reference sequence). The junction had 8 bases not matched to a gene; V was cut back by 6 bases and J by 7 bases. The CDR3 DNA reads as TGCGCCAGCAGCCGACAGGGATATGGGACCCAGTACTTC. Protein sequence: CASSRQGYGTQYF.

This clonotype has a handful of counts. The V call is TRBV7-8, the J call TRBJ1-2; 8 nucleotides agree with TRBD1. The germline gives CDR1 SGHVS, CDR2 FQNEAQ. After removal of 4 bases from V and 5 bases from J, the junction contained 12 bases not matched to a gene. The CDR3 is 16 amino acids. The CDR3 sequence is CASSSNWDRTFYGYTF. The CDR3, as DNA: TGTGCCAGCAGCTCGAACTGGGACAGGACCTTTTATGGCTACACCTTC.

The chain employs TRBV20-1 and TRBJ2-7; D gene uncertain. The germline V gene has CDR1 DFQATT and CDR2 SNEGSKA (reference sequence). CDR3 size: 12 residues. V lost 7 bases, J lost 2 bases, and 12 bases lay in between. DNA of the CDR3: TGCAGTGTTGCGGACGGCACCTACGAGCAGTACTTC. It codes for CSVADGTYEQYF.

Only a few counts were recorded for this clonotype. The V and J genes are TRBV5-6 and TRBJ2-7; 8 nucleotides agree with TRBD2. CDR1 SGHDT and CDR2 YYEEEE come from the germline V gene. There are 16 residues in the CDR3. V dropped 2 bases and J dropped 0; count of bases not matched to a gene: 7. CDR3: CASSFGRGAFSYEQYV. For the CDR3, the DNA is TGTGCCAGCAGCTTTGGGCGGGGGGCCTTCTCCTACGAGCAGTACGTC.

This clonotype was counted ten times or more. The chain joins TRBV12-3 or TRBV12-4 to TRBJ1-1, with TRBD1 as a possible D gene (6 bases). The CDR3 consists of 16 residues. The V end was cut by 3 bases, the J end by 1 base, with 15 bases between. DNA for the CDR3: TGTGCCAGCAGTTTCACGCACAGGGAGGGGAACACTGAAGCTTTCTTT. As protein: CASSFTHREGNTEAFF.

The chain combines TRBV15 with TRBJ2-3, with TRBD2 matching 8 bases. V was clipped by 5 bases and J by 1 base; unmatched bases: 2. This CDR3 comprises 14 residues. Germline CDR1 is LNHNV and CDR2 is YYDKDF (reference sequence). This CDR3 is CATSLGGGTDTQYF. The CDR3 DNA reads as TGTGCCACCAGCCTCGGGGGGGGCACAGATACGCAGTATTTT.

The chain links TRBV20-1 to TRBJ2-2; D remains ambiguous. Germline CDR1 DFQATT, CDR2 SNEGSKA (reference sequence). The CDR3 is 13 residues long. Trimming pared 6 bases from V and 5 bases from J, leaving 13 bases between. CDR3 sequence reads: CSAATVATGELFF. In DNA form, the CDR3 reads TGCAGTGCAGCGACTGTAGCTACCGGGGAGCTGTTTTTT.

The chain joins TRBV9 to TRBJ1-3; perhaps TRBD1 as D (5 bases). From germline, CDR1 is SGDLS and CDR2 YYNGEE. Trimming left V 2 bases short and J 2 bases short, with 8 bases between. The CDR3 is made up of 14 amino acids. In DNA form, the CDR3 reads TGTGCCAGCAGCGTGGAGGGGACTGGAAACACCATATATTTT. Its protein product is CASSVEGTGNTIYF.

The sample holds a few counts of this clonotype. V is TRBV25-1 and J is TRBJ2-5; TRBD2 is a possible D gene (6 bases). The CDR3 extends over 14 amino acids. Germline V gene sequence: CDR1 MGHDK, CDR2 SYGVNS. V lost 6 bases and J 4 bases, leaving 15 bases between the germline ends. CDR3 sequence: CASSATRELETQYF. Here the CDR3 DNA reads TGTGCCAGCAGCGCCACCCGGGAGCTAGAGACCCAGTACTTC.

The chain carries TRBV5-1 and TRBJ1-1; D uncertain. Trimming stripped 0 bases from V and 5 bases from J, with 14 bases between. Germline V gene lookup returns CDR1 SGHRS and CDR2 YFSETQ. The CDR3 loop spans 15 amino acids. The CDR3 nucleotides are TGCGCCAGCAGCTTGGCCATGGGGTTGAGAACTGAAGCTTTCTTT. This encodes CASSLAMGLRTEAFF.

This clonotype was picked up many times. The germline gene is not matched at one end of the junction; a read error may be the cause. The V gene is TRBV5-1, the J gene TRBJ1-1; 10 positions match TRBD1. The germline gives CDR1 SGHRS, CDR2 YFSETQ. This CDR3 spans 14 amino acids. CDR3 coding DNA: TGCGCCAGCAGTTTGGGACAGGGGAGGACTGAAGCTTTCTTT. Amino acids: CASSLGQGRTEAFF.

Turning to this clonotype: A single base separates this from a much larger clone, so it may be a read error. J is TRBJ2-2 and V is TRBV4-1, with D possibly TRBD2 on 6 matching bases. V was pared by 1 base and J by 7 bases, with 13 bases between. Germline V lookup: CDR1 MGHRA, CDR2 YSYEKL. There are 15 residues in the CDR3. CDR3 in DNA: TGCGCCAGCAGCCAAGCACGCGGGGTTGACGGGGAGCTGTTTTTT. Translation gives CASSQARGVDGELFF.